These 28 T cell receptor beta chains originate from one sample sequenced in a study of blood T cell repertoires in COVID-19 (dated by TCRdb to 2018 to 2020). Receptor amplification or capture employed the immunoSEQ multiplex PCR assay. This is the immuneACCESS table as TCRdb keeps it, with only in-frame sequences that have V and J called. A part of the clones is gone; compared with another copy, unresolved V genes explain less than half, and the rest is unexplained. The sample data list more than 150,000 clones, and 87% of these were observed just once. The ten largest clones take up roughly an eighth of the sample. Sample: peripheral blood. The receptor source for this set is a woman in her seventies with COVID-19, enrolled during active disease.

Only one count was recorded for this clone. Here the CDR3 reads CASAREGRGGDQYF. CDR3 nucleotides: TGTGCCAGCGCTCGGGAGGGCCGTGGAGGAGACCAGTACTTC. V and J are TRBV18 and TRBJ2-5, with 8 positions matching TRBD2. The CDR3 contains 14 residues. From germline, CDR1 is KGHSH and CDR2 LQKENI. Trimming took 8 bases from V and 10 from J; bases not matched to a gene: 15. Full variable domain (rest looked up from reference TRBV18 and TRBJ2-5): NAGVMQNPRHLVRRRGQEARLRCSPMKGHSHVYWYRQLPEEGLKFMVYLQKENIIDESGMPKERFSAEFPKEGPSILRIQQVVRGDSAAYFCASAREGRGGDQYFGPGTRLLVL.

The count of this clone is one. This chain connects TRBV20-1 to TRBJ2-7; D not resolved. V was trimmed by 4 bases and J by 10 bases, leaving 11 bases between them. This CDR3 has 10 amino acids. CDR1 is DFQATT and CDR2 is SNEGSKA in the germline V gene (reference sequence). The CDR3 region is CSAIDLGQYF. The CDR3 DNA reads TGCAGTGCTATAGATCTAGGCCAGTACTTC.

The chain is built from TRBV5-4 and TRBJ2-7; tentative D call: TRBD1 (5 bases). The CDR3 has 15 residues. V lost 1 base and J 6 bases, leaving 17 bases between the germline ends. Germline V CDR1 and CDR2: SGHNT, YYREEE (reference sequence). In DNA, the CDR3 is TGTGCCAGCAGCTTGTTTCCAGGGATACCTACCGAGCAGTACTTC. Protein product: CASSLFPGIPTEQYF.

V gene TRBV11-2 combines with J gene TRBJ2-2; 8 bases match TRBD2. CDR1 is SGHAT and CDR2 is FQNNGV in the germline V gene. The CDR3 runs 16 residues. V lost 5 bases to trimming and J lost 5 bases; unmatched junction nucleotides: 10. CDR3 residues: CASSLSGRNPTGELFF. The CDR3 DNA reads TGTGCCAGCAGCCTCAGCGGGAGAAATCCTACCGGGGAGCTGTTTTTT.

This chain connects TRBV6-5 to TRBJ1-6; tentative D call: TRBD1 (5 bases). V was shortened by 2 bases and J by 7 bases, with 9 bases between the two germline ends. The CDR3 has 14 residues. Germline CDR1 MNHEY, CDR2 SVGAGI. CDR3 DNA sequence: TGTGCCAGCAGTTACGACAGCGTGAATTCACCCCTCCACTTT. This translates into CASSYDSVNSPLHF.

The CDR3 sequence is CASSLLSGLGSYNEQFF. The CDR3 nucleotides are TGTGCCAGCAGTTTACTGTCAGGGCTCGGGTCCTACAATGAGCAGTTCTTC. The chain has TRBV28 and TRBJ2-1; tentatively, D is TRBD1 (5 bases). Germline CDR1 and CDR2: MDHEN and SYDVKM. The CDR3 is 17 amino acids. V gave up 2 bases and J gave up 1 base, with 15 bases separating them.

The rearrangement joins TRBV30 to TRBJ1-5; unclear D gene. Trimming cost V 2 bases and J 1 base, with 15 bases left between them. CDR3 size: 16 residues. Germline V gene data show CDR1 as GTSNPN and CDR2 as SVGIG (reference sequence). The CDR3 protein is CAWSPDRGPSNQPQHF. Written as DNA, the CDR3 is TGTGCCTGGAGTCCGGACCGCGGGCCAAGCAATCAGCCCCAGCATTTT.

V is TRBV3-1 (or the pseudogene TRBV3-2) and J is TRBJ2-5; D is ambiguous. The CDR3 runs to 15 residues. Deletions cut 1 base from V and 3 bases from J, with 12 bases between. Germline values: CDR1 LGHDT, CDR2 YNNKEL (reference sequence). In DNA form, the CDR3 reads TGTGCCAGCAGCCAAGTCCCGCAGGCGAAAGAGACCCAGTACTTC. This codes for CASSQVPQAKETQYF.

The chain carries TRBV6-1 and TRBJ2-1; no clear D gene. This CDR3 is 13 amino acids long. The V gene's germline CDR1 is MNHNS and CDR2 SASEGT. Between the trimmed V and J ends, which lost 0 bases and 9 bases, there was a span of 9 bases. The CDR3 is CASSEALGFEQFF. In DNA form, the CDR3 reads TGTGCCAGCAGTGAAGCGTTGGGCTTTGAGCAGTTCTTC.

V is TRBV5-4 and J is TRBJ2-3; 12 bases are shared with TRBD2. The CDR3 consists of 17 residues. Germline V CDR1 and CDR2: SGHNT, YYREEE (reference sequence). The trim removed 7 bases at V and 6 bases at J, leaving 15 bases unmatched. The CDR3 nucleotides are TGTGCCAGCGCGGAACTAGCGGGAGGTCGAGCTGGGGATACGCAGTATTTT. It translates to CASAELAGGRAGDTQYF.

The chain joins TRBV27 to TRBJ1-2; D is ambiguous. CDR1 is MNHEY and CDR2 is SMNVEV in the germline V gene (reference sequence). Trimming removed 8 bases at V and 3 bases at J, with 13 bases between. The CDR3 is made up of 13 amino acids. The CDR3 protein is CASGLKEDYGYTF. In DNA form, the CDR3 reads TGTGCCAGCGGGTTAAAGGAGGACTATGGCTACACCTTC.

The chain couples TRBV7-2 to TRBJ1-2; unclear D gene. Germline V CDR1 and CDR2: SGHTA, FQGNSA. The V end lost 5 bases, the J end lost 1 base, and 8 bases lay between the germline ends. This CDR3 region has 13 residues. The CDR3 region is CASSRGFNYGYTF. CDR3 nucleotide sequence: TGTGCCAGCAGCCGAGGGTTTAACTATGGCTACACCTTC.

This chain connects TRBV9 to TRBJ2-1; 7 nucleotides align to TRBD2. CDR1 is SGDLS, CDR2 YYNGEE, per germline. V lost 2 bases, J lost 5 bases, and 7 bases stayed unmatched. The CDR3 is made up of 15 amino acids. CDR3 sequence: CASSVWGSGHNEQFF. CDR3 DNA: TGTGCCAGCAGCGTCTGGGGTAGCGGGCACAATGAGCAGTTCTTC.

V and J are TRBV30 and TRBJ1-2; no clear D gene. Between the trimmed V and J ends, which lost 2 bases and 8 bases, there was a span of 15 bases. The CDR3 is 13 residues long. Germline-derived CDR1 and CDR2 are GTSNPN and SVGIG (reference sequence). The chain's CDR3 is CAWSPGNHWGYTF. In DNA form, the CDR3 reads TGTGCCTGGAGTCCGGGGAACCACTGGGGCTACACCTTC.

The chain recombines TRBV11-3 with TRBJ2-7, with D uncertain. V lost 1 base to trimming and J lost 6 bases, with 10 bases between them. This CDR3 contains 13 residues. Germline CDR1 SGHNT, CDR2 YENEEA. Here the CDR3 reads CASSLGPRVEQYF. The CDR3, as DNA: TGTGCCAGCAGCTTAGGTCCCCGGGTCGAGCAGTACTTC.

This rearrangement joins TRBV10-3 to TRBJ1-4, with TRBD1 as a possible D gene (5 bases). Per the germline V gene, CDR1 is ENHRY and CDR2 is SYGVKD. The CDR3 length is 14 residues. The ends were cut back, 3 bases at V and 1 base at J, with 6 bases in the middle. The CDR3, as DNA: TGTGCCATCAGTGATAGGGGAACTAATGAAAAACTGTTTTTT. It encodes CAISDRGTNEKLFF.

This clone has a handful of counts. CDR3 in amino acids: CASSYILAGEAQYF. The CDR3 bases are TGTGCCAGCAGTTATATTCTAGCGGGAGAGGCGCAGTATTTT. This chain links TRBV6-2 or TRBV6-3 with TRBJ2-3, with 10 bases lining up with TRBD2. The V gene end was trimmed by 3 bases and the J gene end by 10 bases; junction bases not matched to a gene: 7. CDR1 and CDR2 from the germline V gene are MNHEY and SVGEGT. This CDR3 has 14 amino acids.

The rearrangement joins TRBV30 to TRBJ2-3; 8 nucleotides line up with TRBD1. This CDR3 is built from 14 residues. Per germline, CDR1 GTSNPN and CDR2 SVGIG (reference sequence). Trimming at V came to 4 bases and at J to 2 bases, leaving 5 bases not matched to a gene. The CDR3 DNA is TGTGCCTGGAAAACAGGGGGTTTCACAGATACGCAGTATTTT. This codes for CAWKTGGFTDTQYF. Filled out from reference TRBV30 and TRBJ2-3, the complete variable domain reads SQTIHQWPATLVQPVGSPLSLECTVEGTSNPNLYWYRQAAGRGLQLLFYSVGIGQISSEVPQNLSASRPQDRQFILSSKKLLLSDSGFYLCAWKTGGFTDTQYFGPGTRLTVL.

The J gene is TRBJ1-2, the V gene TRBV5-4; TRBD1 is a possible D gene (6 bases). V shed 5 bases and J shed 8 bases, with 16 bases lying between them. The CDR3 has 13 amino acids. Germline V gene data show CDR1 as SGHNT and CDR2 as YYREEE (reference sequence). CDR3 sequence reads: CASSLPGEAGYTF. DNA for the CDR3: TGTGCCAGCAGTCTCCCAGGGGAAGCGGGCTACACCTTC.

CDR3 coding DNA: TGCGCCAGCAGTTCGACAGGGTTTAACACTGAAGCTTTCTTT. Protein product: CASSSTGFNTEAFF. The V gene is TRBV5-1, the J gene TRBJ1-1; 7 bases agree with TRBD1. Germline values: CDR1 SGHRS, CDR2 YFSETQ. CDR3 length: 14 residues. The trim removed 5 bases at V and 2 bases at J, leaving 6 bases unmatched.

This sequence joins TRBV4-1 and TRBJ2-1; 8 bases line up with TRBD2. The germline V gene has CDR1 MGHRA and CDR2 YSYEKL. This CDR3 region has 17 residues. J gave up 7 bases and V 2 bases, and 13 bases lay outside the gene matches. As DNA, the CDR3 is TGCGCCAGCAGCCAATATCTCCTAGCGGGCCCGCGGAATGAGCAGTTCTTC. This gives the protein CASSQYLLAGPRNEQFF.

The chain links TRBV7-6 to TRBJ1-3; D may be TRBD1 (6 bases). Trimming left V 5 bases short and J 0 bases short, with 14 bases between. Per germline, CDR1 SGHVS and CDR2 FNYEAQ. The CDR3 is 16 amino acids. In DNA form, the CDR3 reads TGTGCCAGCAGCCTCGGACAGCCCGGCTCTGGAAACACCATATATTTT. Amino acid sequence: CASSLGQPGSGNTIYF.

CDR3 bases: TGTGCCGCCACAAGCGGGGGGGACAATGAGCAGTTCTTC. Translating gives CAATSGGDNEQFF. V usage is TRBV10-3 and J usage is TRBJ2-1, with 10 bases that match TRBD2. Unmatched junction bases numbered 6, after V lost 11 bases and J lost 5 bases. This CDR3 has 13 residues. Germline V CDR1 and CDR2: ENHRY, SYGVKD.

The chain combines TRBV24-1 with TRBJ2-7; 10 bases are a match to TRBD1. The CDR3 spans 16 residues. V shed 11 bases and J 3 bases; nucleotides not matched to a gene: 15. CDR1 is KGHDR, CDR2 SFDVKD, per germline. The CDR3 nucleotides read TGTGCCATCCTAAGTACCCCGGACAGGGGGAACTACGAGCAGTACTTC. Translation gives CAILSTPDRGNYEQYF.

The chain is built from TRBV4-2 and TRBJ2-1; 14 bases match TRBD2. Unmatched junction bases numbered 5, after V lost 1 base and J lost 15 bases. The CDR3 consists of 14 residues. CDR1 and CDR2 (germline): LGHNA, YNFKEQ. CDR3 DNA sequence: TGTGCCAGCAGCCAAGGACTAGCGGGAGGGCCGGCGTTCTTC. Its translation: CASSQGLAGGPAFF.

This chain joins TRBV28 and TRBJ1-1; TRBD1 aligns across 9 bases. CDR3 size: 14 residues. Germline V lookup: CDR1 MDHEN, CDR2 SYDVKM. The trim removed 7 bases at V and 4 bases at J, leaving 7 bases unmatched. The CDR3 DNA reads TGTGCCAGCACCCCTCGGACAGGGGTCACTGAAGCTTTCTTT. It encodes CASTPRTGVTEAFF.

The rearrangement uses TRBV24-1 and TRBJ2-1; 11 bases agree with TRBD2. The V gene end was trimmed by 3 bases and the J gene end by 1 base; junction bases not matched to a gene: 4. This CDR3 is 17 amino acids long. Germline-derived CDR1 and CDR2 are KGHDR and SFDVKD. The CDR3, as DNA: TGTGCCACCAGTGATGCGAGACTAGCGGGATCCTACAATGAGCAGTTCTTC. Translation: CATSDARLAGSYNEQFF.

The J gene is TRBJ2-3, the V gene TRBV6-2 or TRBV6-3; unclear D gene. Trimming cost V 1 base and J 6 bases, with 5 bases left between them. Germline assignment: CDR1 MNHEY and CDR2 SVGEGT. CDR3 size: 12 residues. CDR3 nucleotides: TGTGCCAGCAGTTACTTTCAGGATACGCAGTATTTT. This codes for CASSYFQDTQYF.